This record concerns one T cell receptor beta chain sequence. This may stem from a read error, because a much larger clone lies one nucleotide away. The CDR3 is 14 residues long. Germline values: CDR1 SGHKS, CDR2 YYEKEE (reference sequence). This record comes from a study of Graves' ophthalmopathy and Graves' hyperthyroidism. Amplification from RNA transcripts yielded the TCR beta CDR3 regions. RT-PCR was first run with HTBI primers, then multiplex PCR in a second round. TCRdb processed the multiplex PCR reads anew with MiXCR; each CDR3 protein has one entry. The sample records roughly 410,000 distinct CDR3 sequences, 15% to 19% being singletons.

The V gene is TRBV5-5, the J gene TRBJ2-5; D is uncertain. The sequence came from a young woman with stable Graves' hyperthyroidism. The sample taken for sequencing was peripheral blood. The chain's CDR3 is CASSFYSRQETKYF. In nucleotides, the CDR3 is TGTGCCAGCAGCTTCTACTCCAGACAAGAGACCAAGTACTTC.